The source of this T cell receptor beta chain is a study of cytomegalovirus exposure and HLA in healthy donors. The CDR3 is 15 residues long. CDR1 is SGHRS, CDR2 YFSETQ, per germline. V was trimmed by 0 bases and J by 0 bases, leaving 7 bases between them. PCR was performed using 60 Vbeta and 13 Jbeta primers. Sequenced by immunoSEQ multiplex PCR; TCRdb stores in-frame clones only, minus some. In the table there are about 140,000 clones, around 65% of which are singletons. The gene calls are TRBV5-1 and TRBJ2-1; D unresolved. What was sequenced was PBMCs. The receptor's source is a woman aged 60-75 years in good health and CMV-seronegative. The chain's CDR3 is CASSLVRSSYNEQFF. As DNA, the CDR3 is TGCGCCAGCAGCTTGGTTAGAAGCTCCTACAATGAGCAGTTCTTC.